The clone carrying this TCR beta chain was counted between two and nine times. The antigen remains unidentified. Investigators isolated RNA and reverse transcribed it into cDNA to act as the sequencing template. Sequencing used immunoSEQ multiplex PCR; TCRdb keeps in-frame clones, though not all of them. The sample contains fewer than 150,000 clones, 50% to 75% of which appear only once. As for treatment: oral pan-JAK inhibitor, 5-10 mg twice daily. The data were obtained in a study of CD8+ T cells in alopecia areata. Overall study context: Scoring treated patients' severity relied on the percentage of scalp area affected.

Germline loops: CDR1 SQVTM, CDR2 ANQGSEA. The length of the CDR3 is 11 residues. Germline trimming cut 5 bases from V and 12 bases from J; bases unmatched to any gene: 9. Study-wide results and limits: The study found that many expanded lesional clones persisted in scalp and blood during tofacitinib. One nonresponder leaves baseline CD8+ expansion's link to response uncertain.

The origin of this receptor is a human donor with alopecia areata. This sample comprised CD8+ T cells sorted from blood, obtained at week 4, from a patient treated with tofacitinib. V is TRBV29-1 and J is TRBJ2-5; 7 bases match TRBD2. CDR3 loop: CSVPAGGGKYF. CDR3 nucleotides: TGCAGCGTTCCCGCTGGCGGGGGAAAGTACTTC.